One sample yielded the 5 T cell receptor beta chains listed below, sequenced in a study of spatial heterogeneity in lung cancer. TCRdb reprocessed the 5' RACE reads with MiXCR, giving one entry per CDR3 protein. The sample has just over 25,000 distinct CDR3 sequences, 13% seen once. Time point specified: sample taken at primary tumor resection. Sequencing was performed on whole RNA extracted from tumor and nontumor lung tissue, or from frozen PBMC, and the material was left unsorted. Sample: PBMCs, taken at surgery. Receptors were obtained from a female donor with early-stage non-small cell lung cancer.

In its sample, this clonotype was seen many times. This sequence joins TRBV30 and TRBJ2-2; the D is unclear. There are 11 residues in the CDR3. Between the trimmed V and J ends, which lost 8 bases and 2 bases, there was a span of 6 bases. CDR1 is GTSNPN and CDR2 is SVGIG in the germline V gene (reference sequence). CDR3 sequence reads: CAGINTGELFF. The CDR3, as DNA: TGTGCCGGGATTAACACCGGGGAGCTGTTTTTT.

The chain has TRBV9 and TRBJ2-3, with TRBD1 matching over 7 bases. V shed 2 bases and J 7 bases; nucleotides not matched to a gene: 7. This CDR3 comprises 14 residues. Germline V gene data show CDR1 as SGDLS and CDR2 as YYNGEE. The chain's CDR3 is CASSVGQKAYTQYF. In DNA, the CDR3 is TGTGCCAGCAGCGTGGGACAGAAGGCATATACGCAGTATTTT.

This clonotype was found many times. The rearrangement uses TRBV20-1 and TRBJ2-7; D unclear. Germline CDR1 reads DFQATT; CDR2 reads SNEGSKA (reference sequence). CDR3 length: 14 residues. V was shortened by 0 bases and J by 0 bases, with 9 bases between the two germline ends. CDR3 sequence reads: CSARDSPSSYEQYF. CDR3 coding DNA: TGCAGTGCTAGAGATTCCCCCAGCTCCTACGAGCAGTACTTC.

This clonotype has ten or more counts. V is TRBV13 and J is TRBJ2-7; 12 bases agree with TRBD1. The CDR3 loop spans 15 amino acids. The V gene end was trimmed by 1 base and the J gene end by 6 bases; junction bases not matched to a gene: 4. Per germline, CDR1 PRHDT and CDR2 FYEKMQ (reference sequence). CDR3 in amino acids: CASSLAGTGGREQYF. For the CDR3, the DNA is TGTGCCAGCAGCTTAGCGGGGACAGGGGGCCGCGAGCAGTACTTC.

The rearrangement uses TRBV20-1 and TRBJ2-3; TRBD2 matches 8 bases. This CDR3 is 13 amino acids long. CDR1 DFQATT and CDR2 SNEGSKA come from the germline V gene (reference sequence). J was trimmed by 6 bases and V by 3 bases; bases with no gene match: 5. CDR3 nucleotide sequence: TGCAGTGCTAGTGTGGCTAGCGGGGATACGCAGTATTTT. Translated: CSASVASGDTQYF.